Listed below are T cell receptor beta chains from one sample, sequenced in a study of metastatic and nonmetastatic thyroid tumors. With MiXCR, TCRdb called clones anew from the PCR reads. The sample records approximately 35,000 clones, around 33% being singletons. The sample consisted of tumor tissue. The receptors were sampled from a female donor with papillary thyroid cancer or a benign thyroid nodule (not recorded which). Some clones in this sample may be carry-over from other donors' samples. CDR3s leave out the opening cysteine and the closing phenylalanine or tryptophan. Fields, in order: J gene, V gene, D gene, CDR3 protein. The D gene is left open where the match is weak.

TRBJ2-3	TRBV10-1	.	ASSESGDNSDTQY
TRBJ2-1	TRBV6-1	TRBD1	ASSEGRWDREIDEQF
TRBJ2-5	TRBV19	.	ASSRDDRTAETQY
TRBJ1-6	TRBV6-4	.	ASSELDRRGSPLH
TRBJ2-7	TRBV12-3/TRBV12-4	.	ASSFRGYRYEQY
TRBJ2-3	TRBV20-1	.	SARDLSGTDSPSTDTQY
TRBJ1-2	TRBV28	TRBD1	ASSPDRALNT
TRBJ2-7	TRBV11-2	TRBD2	ASSLDYGLAGIYEQY
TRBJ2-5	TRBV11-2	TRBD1	ASSLTGQRETQY
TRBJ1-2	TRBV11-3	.	ASSSGTYYRYT
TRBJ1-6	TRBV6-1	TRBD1	ASSGQQGADSPLH
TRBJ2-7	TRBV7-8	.	ASSSAVDSPYEQY
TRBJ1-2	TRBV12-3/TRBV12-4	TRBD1	ASRTGAHGYT